The T cell receptor (beta chain) under discussion was sequenced for a study of blood T cell repertoires in COVID-19. Concerning this clone itself: No DNA is shown, since the ends of the CDR3 on it are uncertain; the CDR3 is the one TCRdb lists.

Measured with immunoSEQ multiplex PCR; TCRdb has only the in-frame clones, and not every one. The sample consists of 95,000 to 150,000 clones, 82% of them appearing once. Looked up from germline, CDR1 is SGHDN and CDR2 is FVKESK. The CDR3 spans 13 residues, counting both ends. Input material: peripheral blood. The receptor's source is a woman between 65 and 79 years old with acute or convalescent COVID-19. V and J are TRBV14 and TRBJ1-2; the D segment call TRBD1 is taken from the table without a DNA check. The CDR3 region is CASRGTGVPGYTF.